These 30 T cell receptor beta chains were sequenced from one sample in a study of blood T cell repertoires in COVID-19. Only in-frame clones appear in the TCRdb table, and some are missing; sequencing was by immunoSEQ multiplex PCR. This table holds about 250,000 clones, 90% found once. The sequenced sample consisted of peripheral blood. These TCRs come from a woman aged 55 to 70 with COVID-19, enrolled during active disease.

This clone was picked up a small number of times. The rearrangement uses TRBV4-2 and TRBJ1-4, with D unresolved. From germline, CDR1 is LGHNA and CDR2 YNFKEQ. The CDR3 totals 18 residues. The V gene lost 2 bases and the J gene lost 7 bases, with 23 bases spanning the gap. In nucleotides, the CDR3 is TGTGCCAGCAGCCAATGGTCCGTCAAGGAGCGGGGAACTGAAAAACTGTTTTTT. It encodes CASSQWSVKERGTEKLFF.

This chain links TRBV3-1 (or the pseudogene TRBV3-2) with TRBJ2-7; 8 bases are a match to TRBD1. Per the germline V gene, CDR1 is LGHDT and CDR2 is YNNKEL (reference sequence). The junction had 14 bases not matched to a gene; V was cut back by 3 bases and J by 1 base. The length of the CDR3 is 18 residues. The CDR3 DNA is TGTGCCAGCAGCCAGGCCCCGATGACAGGGACAGGTTCCTACGAGCAGTACTTC. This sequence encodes CASSQAPMTGTGSYEQYF.

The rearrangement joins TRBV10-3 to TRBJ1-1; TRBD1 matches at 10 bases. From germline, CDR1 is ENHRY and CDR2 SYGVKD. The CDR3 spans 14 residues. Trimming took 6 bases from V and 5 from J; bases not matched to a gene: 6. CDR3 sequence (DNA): TGTGCCATCAGCGACAGGGGGCAAGAAACTGAAGCTTTCTTT. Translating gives CAISDRGQETEAFF.

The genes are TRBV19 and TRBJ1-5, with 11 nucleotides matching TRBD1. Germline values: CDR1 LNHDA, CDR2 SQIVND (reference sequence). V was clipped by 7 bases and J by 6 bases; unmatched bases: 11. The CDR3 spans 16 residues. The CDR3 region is CASTYSGTGGPQPQHF. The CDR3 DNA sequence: TGTGCCAGTACCTACTCCGGGACAGGGGGACCTCAGCCCCAGCATTTT.

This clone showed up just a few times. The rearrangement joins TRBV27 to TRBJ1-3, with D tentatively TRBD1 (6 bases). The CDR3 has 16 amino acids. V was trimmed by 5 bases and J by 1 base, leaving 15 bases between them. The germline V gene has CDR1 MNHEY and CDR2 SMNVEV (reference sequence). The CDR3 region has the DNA TGTGCCAGCAGTGCAGAACAGGGAAGATCTGGAAACACCATATATTTT. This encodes CASSAEQGRSGNTIYF.

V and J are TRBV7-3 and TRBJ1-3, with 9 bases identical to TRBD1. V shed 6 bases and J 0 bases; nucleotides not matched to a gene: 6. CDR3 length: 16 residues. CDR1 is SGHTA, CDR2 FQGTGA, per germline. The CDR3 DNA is TGTGCCAGCAGAGAGGGACAGGGCTTCTCTGGAAACACCATATATTTT. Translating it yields CASREGQGFSGNTIYF.

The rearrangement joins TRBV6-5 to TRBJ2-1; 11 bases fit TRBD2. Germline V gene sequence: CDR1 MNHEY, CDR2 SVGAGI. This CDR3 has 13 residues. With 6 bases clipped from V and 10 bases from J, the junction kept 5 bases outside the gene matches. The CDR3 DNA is TGTGCCAGCAGCCGAACTAGCGGGGGCGAGCAGTTCTTC. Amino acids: CASSRTSGGEQFF.

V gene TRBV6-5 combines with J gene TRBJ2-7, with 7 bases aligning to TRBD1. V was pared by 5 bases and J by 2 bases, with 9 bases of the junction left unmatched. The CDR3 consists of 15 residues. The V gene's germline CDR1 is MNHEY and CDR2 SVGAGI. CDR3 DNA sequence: TGTGCCAGCAGTCTACAGGGGATTCGGACCTACGAGCAGTACTTC. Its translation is CASSLQGIRTYEQYF.

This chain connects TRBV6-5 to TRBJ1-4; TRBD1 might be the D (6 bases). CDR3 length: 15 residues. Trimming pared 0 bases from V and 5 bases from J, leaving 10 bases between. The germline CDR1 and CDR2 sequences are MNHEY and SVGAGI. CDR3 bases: TGTGCCAGCAGTTACTCGGGGACACCCAATGAAAAACTGTTTTTT. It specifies CASSYSGTPNEKLFF.

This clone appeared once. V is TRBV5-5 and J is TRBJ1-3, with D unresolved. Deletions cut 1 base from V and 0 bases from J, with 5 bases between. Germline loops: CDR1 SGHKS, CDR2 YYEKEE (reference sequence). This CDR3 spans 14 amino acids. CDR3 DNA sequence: TGTGCCAGCAGCTTGATGAGCTCTGGAAACACCATATATTTT. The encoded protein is CASSLMSSGNTIYF.

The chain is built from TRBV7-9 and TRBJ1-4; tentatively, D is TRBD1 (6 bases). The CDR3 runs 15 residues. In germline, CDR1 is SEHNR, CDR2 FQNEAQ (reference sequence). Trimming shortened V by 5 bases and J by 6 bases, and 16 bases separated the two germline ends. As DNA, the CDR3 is TGTGCCAGCAGCCTAGGGGTTCACAGGGATGAAAAACTGTTTTTT. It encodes CASSLGVHRDEKLFF.

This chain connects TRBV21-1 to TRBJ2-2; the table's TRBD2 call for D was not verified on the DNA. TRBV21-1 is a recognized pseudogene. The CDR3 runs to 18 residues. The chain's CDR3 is CASSILLTSGANTGELFF. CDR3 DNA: TGTGCCAGCAGCATCCTACTTACTAGCGGGGCGAACACCGGGGAGCTGTTTTTT.

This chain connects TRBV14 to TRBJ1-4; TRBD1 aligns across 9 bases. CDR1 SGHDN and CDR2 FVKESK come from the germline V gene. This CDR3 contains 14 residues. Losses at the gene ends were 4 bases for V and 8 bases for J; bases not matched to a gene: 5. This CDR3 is CASSPQGAGEKLFF. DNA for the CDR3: TGTGCCAGCAGCCCACAGGGGGCGGGGGAAAAACTGTTTTTT.

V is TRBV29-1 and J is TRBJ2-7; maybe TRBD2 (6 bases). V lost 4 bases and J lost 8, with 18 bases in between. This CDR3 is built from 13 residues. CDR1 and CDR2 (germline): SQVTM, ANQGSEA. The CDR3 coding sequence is TGCAGCGTTGCTTCCCTCGGGACTGATAAGCAGTACTTC. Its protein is CSVASLGTDKQYF.

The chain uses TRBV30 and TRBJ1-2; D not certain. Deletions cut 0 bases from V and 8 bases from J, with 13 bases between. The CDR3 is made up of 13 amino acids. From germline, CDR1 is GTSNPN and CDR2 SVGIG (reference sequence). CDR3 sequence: CAWSVLVGGGYTF. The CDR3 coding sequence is TGTGCCTGGAGTGTACTTGTCGGAGGGGGCTACACCTTC.

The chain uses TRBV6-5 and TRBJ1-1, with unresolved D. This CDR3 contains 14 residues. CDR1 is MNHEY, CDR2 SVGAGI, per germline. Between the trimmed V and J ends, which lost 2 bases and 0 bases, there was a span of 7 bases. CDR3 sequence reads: CASSYPGVNTEAFF. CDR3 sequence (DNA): TGTGCCAGCAGTTACCCCGGGGTGAACACTGAAGCTTTCTTT.

For the CDR3, the DNA is TGTGCCAGCGGGAGCCCAATGAACACTGAAGCTTTCTTT. Its protein is CASGSPMNTEAFF. The chain carries TRBV9 and TRBJ1-1; D ambiguous. The CDR3 length is 13 residues. Trimming removed 7 bases from V and 0 bases from J, with 10 bases in between. CDR1 and CDR2 (germline): SGDLS, YYNGEE.

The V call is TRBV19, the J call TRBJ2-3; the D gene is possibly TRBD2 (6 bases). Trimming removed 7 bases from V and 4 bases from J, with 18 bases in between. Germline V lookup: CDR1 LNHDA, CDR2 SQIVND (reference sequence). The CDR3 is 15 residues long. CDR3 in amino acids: CASTSTSMVADTQYF. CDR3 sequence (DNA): TGTGCCAGTACCTCGACTAGTATGGTCGCAGATACGCAGTATTTT.

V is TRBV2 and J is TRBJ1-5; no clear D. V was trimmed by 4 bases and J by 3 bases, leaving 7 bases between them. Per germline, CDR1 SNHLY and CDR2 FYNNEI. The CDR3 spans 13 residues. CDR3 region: CASSAGPNQPQHF. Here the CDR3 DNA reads TGTGCCAGCAGTGCAGGTCCCAATCAGCCCCAGCATTTT.

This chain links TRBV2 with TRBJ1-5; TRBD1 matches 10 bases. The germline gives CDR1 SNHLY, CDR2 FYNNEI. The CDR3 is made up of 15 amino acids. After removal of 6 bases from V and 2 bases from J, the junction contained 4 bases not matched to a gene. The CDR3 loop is CASRVGTGGNQPQHF. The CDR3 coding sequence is TGTGCCAGCAGGGTCGGGACAGGGGGCAATCAGCCCCAGCATTTT.

In DNA, the CDR3 is TGTGCCAGCAGTGAAGGGCGGGGTCCCCAGTACGAGCAGTACTTC. Amino acid sequence: CASSEGRGPQYEQYF. The chain links TRBV6-1 to TRBJ2-7, with D possibly being TRBD2 (6 bases). Germline assignment: CDR1 MNHNS and CDR2 SASEGT. The CDR3 totals 15 residues. V lost 1 base to trimming and J lost 4 bases, with 14 bases between them.

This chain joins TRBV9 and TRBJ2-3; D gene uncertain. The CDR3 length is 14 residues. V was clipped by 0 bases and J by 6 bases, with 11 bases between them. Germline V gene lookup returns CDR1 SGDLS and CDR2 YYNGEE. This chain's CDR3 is CASSVAYASDTQYF. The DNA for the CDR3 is TGTGCCAGCAGCGTAGCCTACGCCTCCGATACGCAGTATTTT.

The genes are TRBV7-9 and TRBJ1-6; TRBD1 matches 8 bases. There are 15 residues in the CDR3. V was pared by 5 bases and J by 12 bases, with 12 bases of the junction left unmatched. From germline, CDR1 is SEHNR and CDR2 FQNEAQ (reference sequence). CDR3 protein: CASSPVQGDSIPLHF. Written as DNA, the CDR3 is TGTGCCAGCAGCCCCGTACAGGGGGATTCGATACCCCTCCACTTT.

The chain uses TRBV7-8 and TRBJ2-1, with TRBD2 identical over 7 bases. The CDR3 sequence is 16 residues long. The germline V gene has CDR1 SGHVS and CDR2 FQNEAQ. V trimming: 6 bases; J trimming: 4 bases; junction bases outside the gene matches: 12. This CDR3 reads CASSSVSGESYNEQFF. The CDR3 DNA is TGTGCCAGCAGTTCCGTAAGCGGGGAGAGTTACAATGAGCAGTTCTTC.

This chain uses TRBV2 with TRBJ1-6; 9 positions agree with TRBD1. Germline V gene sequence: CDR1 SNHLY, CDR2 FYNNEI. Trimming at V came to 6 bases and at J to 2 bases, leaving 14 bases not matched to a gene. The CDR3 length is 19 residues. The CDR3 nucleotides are TGTGCCAGCAGGAAAACAGGGGGCCTATTATCCGCCTATAATTCACCCCTCCACTTT. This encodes CASRKTGGLLSAYNSPLHF.

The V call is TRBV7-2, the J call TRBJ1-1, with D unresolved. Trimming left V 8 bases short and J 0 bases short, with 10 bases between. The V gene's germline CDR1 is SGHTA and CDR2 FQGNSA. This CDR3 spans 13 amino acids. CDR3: CASGSDLNTEAFF. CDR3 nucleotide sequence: TGTGCCAGCGGATCCGACTTGAACACTGAAGCTTTCTTT.

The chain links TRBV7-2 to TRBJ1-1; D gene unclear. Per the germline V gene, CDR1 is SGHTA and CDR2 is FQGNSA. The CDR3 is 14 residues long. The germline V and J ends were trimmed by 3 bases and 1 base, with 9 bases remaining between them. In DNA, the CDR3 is TGTGCCAGCAGCTTCGTGAGTCAGAACACTGAAGCTTTCTTT. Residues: CASSFVSQNTEAFF.

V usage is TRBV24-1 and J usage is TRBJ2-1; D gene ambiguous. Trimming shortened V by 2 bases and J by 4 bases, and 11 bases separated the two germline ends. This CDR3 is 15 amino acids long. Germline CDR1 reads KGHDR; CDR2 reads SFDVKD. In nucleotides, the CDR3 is TGTGCCACCAGTGATTCCGGCAGGCCGTACAATGAGCAGTTCTTC. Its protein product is CATSDSGRPYNEQFF.

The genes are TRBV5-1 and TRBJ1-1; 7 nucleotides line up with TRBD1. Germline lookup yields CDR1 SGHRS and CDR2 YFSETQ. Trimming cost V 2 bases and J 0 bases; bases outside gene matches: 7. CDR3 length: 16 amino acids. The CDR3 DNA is TGCGCCAGCAGCTTCTTGACAGGGTGGATGAACACTGAAGCTTTCTTT. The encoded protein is CASSFLTGWMNTEAFF.

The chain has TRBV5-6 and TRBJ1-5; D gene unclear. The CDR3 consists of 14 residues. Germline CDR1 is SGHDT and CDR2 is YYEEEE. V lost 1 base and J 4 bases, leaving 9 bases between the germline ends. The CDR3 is CASSLRLLNQPQHF. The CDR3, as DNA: TGTGCCAGCAGCTTGAGACTGCTAAATCAGCCCCAGCATTTT.